Listed below are T cell receptor beta chains from one sample, sequenced in a study of T cell responses to AZD1222 COVID-19 vaccine. Here immunoSEQ multiplex PCR was the method, and the copy in TCRdb shows in-frame clones only, minus some. The sample shows approximately 120,000 clones, roughly 86% of them seen only once. This specimen was peripheral blood, taken 28 days after the second AZD1222 dose. The receptors here all came from an adult who received the AZD1222 COVID-19 vaccine. Each CDR3 is given with its conserved first and last residue. A D gene is named only where the DNA matches it firmly. Only some rows state a clone size, as once, few, many or a class for expanded clones.

D	V	J	size	DNA	CDR3
NA	TRBV28	TRBJ1-2	NA	TGTGCCAGCAGTTTTCGGGTCTATGGCTACACCTTC	CASSFRVYGYTF
NA	TRBV2	TRBJ2-7	NA	TGTGCCAGCAGTGAACGGGGGCAATACGAGCAGTACTTC	CASSERGQYEQYF
NA	TRBV25-1	TRBJ1-5	NA	TGTGCCAGCAGCGCCGTGGGCAATCAGCCCCAGCATTTT	CASSAVGNQPQHF
TRBD1	TRBV9	TRBJ1-2	NA	TGTGCCAGCCAGGGACAGGGGGCGCAGTCATTGTATGGCTACACCTTC	CASQGQGAQSLYGYTF
TRBD1	TRBV14	TRBJ1-1	NA	TGTGCCAGCGGACGACAGGGAATCACTGAAGCTTTCTTT	CASGRQGITEAFF
NA	TRBV7-2	TRBJ2-1	NA	TGTGCCAGCAGCTACCCGGGCCCAGAGCAGTTCTTC	CASSYPGPEQFF
NA	TRBV7-9	TRBJ2-7	NA	TGTGCCAGCAGCTTAACTGACGCCGAGCAGTACTTC	CASSLTDAEQYF
NA	TRBV4-3	TRBJ1-2	NA	TGCGCCAGCAGCCAGGATTACCGGGACACCTATGGCTACACCTTC	CASSQDYRDTYGYTF
TRBD1	TRBV6-2/TRBV6-3	TRBJ1-1	NA	TGTGCCAGCAGCCAGAGGGTACAGGGGCGAAAAGCTTTCTTT	CASSQRVQGRKAFF
NA	TRBV29-1	TRBJ1-2	NA	TGCAGCGTTGAAAGCCCGGAAACTAACTATGGCTACACCTTC	CSVESPETNYGYTF
TRBD2	TRBV11-2	TRBJ2-1	few	TGTGCCAGCAGCTTAGTTAGCGGGCTCGACAATGAGCAGTTCTTC	CASSLVSGLDNEQFF
TRBD1	TRBV10-3	TRBJ2-2	NA	TGTGCCATCACTACGGACAGGGTGGGCACCGGGGAGCTGTTTTTT	CAITTDRVGTGELFF
TRBD2	TRBV5-1	TRBJ2-1	few	TGCGCCAGCAGCTTGGCGATGGGACTAGCGGAGTTCTTC	CASSLAMGLAEFF
TRBD1	TRBV12-3/TRBV12-4	TRBJ1-2	once	TGTGCCAGCAGAGGGACAGGGGGCACTGGCTACACCTTC	CASRGTGGTGYTF
TRBD1	TRBV3-1/TRBV3-2	TRBJ1-2	once	TGTGCCAGCAGCCCTCGGACAGGGGGGGACTATGGCTACACCTTC	CASSPRTGGDYGYTF
TRBD1	TRBV19	TRBJ1-3	NA	TGTGCCAGTAGGGAACAGGGGAGAAGGAACACCATATATTTT	CASREQGRRNTIYF